This TCR beta chain was identified during a study of blood T cells in healthy people across ages. This CDR3 has 15 amino acids. Germline CDR1 is DFQATT and CDR2 is SNEGSKA (reference sequence). As regards this clonotype: Its antigen is still unknown.

With each sample, at least 5.5 micrograms of total RNA were extracted. A sample-barcoded 5' primer and a J-beta primer mix were used in a second PCR of roughly 7 to 11 cycles. Every sample produced at least 3 million CDR3-containing paired-end reads. TCRdb used MiXCR to reprocess the 5' RACE reads, holding one entry per CDR3 protein. The data show roughly 1.7 million distinct CDR3 sequences, with around 36% seen just once and about 11% held by the top ten. Study conclusions and caveats: Per million T cells, TCR beta diversity dropped about linearly as age rose. There were more naive CD4+ cells and higher diversity in long-lived donors than in aged donors.

The sequencing sample was made of blood. The rearrangement uses TRBV20-1 and TRBJ2-4, with D perhaps matching TRBD2 (6 bases). The last part of the DNA fits TRBJ2-5 better; the J call may be wrong. The clonotype comes from a woman in her 30s in good health. CDR3 nucleotides: TGCAGTGCCGGTTCAGGGACTGCAGCCCCAGAGACCCAGTACTTC. It specifies CSAGSGTAAPETQYF.